This TCR beta chain was obtained from a study of T cell responses to AZD1222 COVID-19 vaccine. General study findings and limits: The study found vaccine-associated CD4 TCRs spanning spike, dominant at 160-218 and 743-854. The study identified only six AZD1222 recipients as seropositive at baseline.

As regards this clone: No antigen is known for it.

Produced via immunoSEQ multiplex PCR; TCRdb's table is partial and in-frame only. The sample lists about 140,000 clones, around 92% occurring once. Germline lookup yields CDR1 LNHNV and CDR2 YYDKDF (reference sequence). V gave up 8 bases and J gave up 1 base, with 9 bases separating them. CDR3 length equals 13 residues. The rearrangement uses TRBV15 and TRBJ1-5; D gene uncertain. The material was peripheral blood, obtained on day 0 of AZD1222 vaccination. The source is an adult in good health. The chain's CDR3 is CATGTVSNQPQHF. In DNA form, the CDR3 reads TGTGCCACCGGAACGGTGAGCAATCAGCCCCAGCATTTT.